These T cell receptor beta chains were read from a single sample in a study of post-analysis software for immune sequencing data. TCRdb analysed the PCR reads with MiXCR anew, one entry per CDR3 protein. The profile shows almost 700,000 distinct CDR3 sequences, 55% to 70% of them singletons. The specimen sequenced was blood. Receptor source: a girl under 10 years old with multiple sclerosis. CDR3s include the opening cysteine and the closing phenylalanine or tryptophan. A D gene is named only where the DNA matches it firmly. Expanded clones are given a class, and other clones once, few, many or no size at all.

>-|19|-|TRBJ2-4|TRBV11-2
CASSLGRIGSRLAKNIQYF
TGTGCCAGCAGCTTAGGACGGATCGGTTCTCGACTAGCCAAAAACATTCAGTACTTC
>-|14|-|TRBJ2-5|TRBV6-2/TRBV6-3
CASSLRGGLETQYF
TGTGCCAGCAGCCTACGTGGGGGGTTAGAGACCCAGTACTTC
>-|17|TRBD2|TRBJ2-3|TRBV27
CASSLTLPGLVDATQYF
TGTGCCAGCAGTCTTACCCTTCCTGGACTAGTGGATGCTACGCAGTATTTT
>few|14|-|TRBJ2-2|TRBV12-3/TRBV12-4
CASRPRGATGELFF
TGTGCCAGCAGACCGAGGGGGGCCACCGGGGAGCTGTTTTTT
>-|14|TRBD1|TRBJ1-5|TRBV7-3
CASSKGTGGQPQHF
TGTGCCAGCAGCAAAGGGACAGGGGGACAGCCCCAGCATTTT
>-|12|-|TRBJ2-5|TRBV24-1
CATSDPQETQYF
TGTGCCACCAGTGATCCACAGGAGACCCAGTACTTC
>-|20|-|TRBJ2-1|TRBV15
CATSRERVDGRVSSYNEQFF
TGTGCCACCAGCAGAGAGCGGGTCGACGGTAGGGTGAGCTCCTACAATGAGCAGTTCTTC
>-|16|-|TRBJ1-2|TRBV6-2/TRBV6-3
CATRRGTERPNYGYTF
TGTGCCACCAGGAGAGGAACAGAAAGACCCAACTATGGCTACACCTTC
>-|15|TRBD2|TRBJ2-1|TRBV12-3/TRBV12-4
CASSTLAGDPNEQFF
TGTGCCAGCAGTACACTAGCGGGAGATCCCAATGAGCAGTTCTTC
>-|11|-|TRBJ2-1|TRBV20-1
CSAPRDNEQFF
TGCAGTGCTCCCCGGGACAATGAGCAGTTCTTC
>-|15|-|TRBJ2-1|TRBV5-1
CASSLSGDGVYEQFF
TGCGCCAGCAGCTTGAGCGGAGATGGGGTCTATGAGCAGTTCTTC
>-|11|TRBD1|TRBJ2-1|TRBV29-1
CSVRTGPEQFF
TGCAGCGTTAGGACAGGGCCTGAGCAGTTCTTC
>-|14|-|TRBJ2-5|TRBV5-6
CASSLGASEETQYF
TGTGCCAGCAGCTTGGGGGCTAGCGAAGAGACCCAGTACTTC
>-|12|-|TRBJ2-1|TRBV27
CASSFGGGEQFF
TGTGCCAGCAGTTTCGGGGGCGGGGAGCAGTTCTTC
>-|12|TRBD2|TRBJ2-7|TRBV20-1
CSAPGTRNEQYF
TGCAGTGCTCCCGGGACTAGAAACGAGCAGTACTTC
>-|14|-|TRBJ2-5|TRBV6-2/TRBV6-3
CASSYSSVQETQYF
TGTGCCAGCAGTTACTCGTCGGTTCAAGAGACCCAGTACTTC
>-|14|-|TRBJ2-5|TRBV28
CASSLLAERGEQYF
TGTGCTAGCAGTTTACTGGCGGAGAGAGGGGAGCAGTACTTC
>-|17|-|TRBJ2-3|TRBV7-9
CASSNPRAGELTDTQYF
TGTGCCAGCAGCAACCCACGGGCGGGCGAACTCACAGATACGCAGTATTTT
>-|17|-|TRBJ1-2|TRBV9
CASSVGGRTARTYGYTF
TGTGCCAGCAGCGTAGGAGGTAGGACGGCGAGAACTTATGGCTACACCTTC
>-|15|-|TRBJ1-2|TRBV3-1
CASSQTGGIYYGYTF
TGTGCCAGCAGCCAAACGGGGGGTATTTACTATGGCTACACCTTC
>-|14|-|TRBJ2-7|TRBV6-1
CASSEAAGDYEQYF
TGTGCCAGCAGTGAAGCTGCAGGGGACTACGAGCAGTACTTC
>few|14|-|TRBJ1-1|TRBV10-2
CASSEIWGNTEAFF
TGCGCCAGCAGTGAGATTTGGGGAAACACTGAAGCTTTCTTT
>few|8|-|TRBJ2-3|TRBV29-1
CSVEGQYF
TGCAGCGTTGAAGGGCAGTATTTT
>-|14|-|TRBJ2-3|TRBV10-3
CAIRGGGKADTQYF
TGTGCCATCCGGGGAGGGGGCAAAGCAGATACGCAGTATTTT
>-|14|TRBD1|TRBJ2-1|TRBV20-1
CSAPDRGVYNEQFF
TGCAGTGCCCCGGACAGGGGGGTCTACAATGAGCAGTTCTTC
>-|17|TRBD2|TRBJ2-7|TRBV4-1
CASSQGPLAGSSYEQYF
TGCGCCAGCAGCCAAGGACCCCTAGCGGGAAGCTCCTACGAGCAGTACTTC
>once|17|-|TRBJ2-6|TRBV5-1
CVSSYTVLSSGANVLTF
TGCGTCAGCAGCTACACAGTTCTTAGCTCTGGGGCCAACGTCCTGACTTTC
>-|14|-|TRBJ2-5|TRBV5-1
CASNGGRIGETQYF
TGCGCCTCCAACGGAGGCCGGATAGGGGAGACCCAGTACTTC
>once|17|TRBD1|TRBJ1-4|TRBV12-3/TRBV12-4
CASSLWGQGATNEKLFF
TGTGCCAGCAGTTTGTGGGGACAGGGCGCAACTAATGAAAAACTGTTTTTT
>few|13|TRBD1|TRBJ1-1|TRBV29-1
CSVGQGVGTEAFF
TGCAGCGTCGGACAGGGGGTAGGCACTGAAGCTTTCTTT
>few|13|-|TRBJ2-1|TRBV6-5
CASSGASYNEQFF
TGTGCCAGCAGCGGGGCTTCCTACAATGAGCAGTTCTTC
>-|13|-|TRBJ2-4|TRBV5-1
CASIRGLKNIQYF
TGCGCCAGCATACGGGGGCTTAAAAACATTCAGTACTTC
>-|15|TRBD1|TRBJ2-7|TRBV10-2
CASSDHSTGAYEQYF
TGCGCCAGCAGTGATCATTCGACAGGGGCCTACGAGCAGTACTTC
>few|14|-|TRBJ2-1|TRBV20-1
CSATGTANYNEQFF
TGCAGTGCGACCGGGACTGCCAACTACAATGAGCAGTTCTTC
>-|13|-|TRBJ2-4|TRBV5-1
CASSPGGLNIQYF
TGCGCCAGCAGTCCCGGGGGTTTGAACATTCAGTACTTC
>-|15|-|TRBJ2-2|TRBV24-1
CATSDGGAGTGELFF
TGTGCCACCAGTGACGGTGGGGCGGGCACCGGGGAGCTGTTTTTT
>-|16|-|TRBJ2-7|TRBV5-1
CASSLAFGQGSYEQYF
TGCGCCAGCAGCTTGGCCTTTGGTCAGGGGTCCTACGAGCAGTACTTC
>-|13|-|TRBJ1-2|TRBV29-1
CSVVGGRVDGYTF
TGCAGCGTTGTTGGTGGCAGGGTAGACGGCTACACCTTC
>-|12|-|TRBJ2-1|TRBV29-1
CSASTDNNEQFF
TGCAGCGCCTCGACAGATAACAATGAGCAGTTCTTC
>few|11|-|TRBJ2-1|TRBV29-1
CSVIATNEQFF
TGCAGCGTTATTGCAACCAATGAGCAGTTCTTC